This TCR beta chain was profiled in a study of OX40 agonist ivuxolimab in advanced cancers. Notes on the study in general: The antigen specificity of the peripheral T cells (those that were expanded) was not determined.

V was trimmed by 7 bases and J by 8 bases, leaving 20 bases between them. CDR1 is SGHTA, CDR2 FQGTGA, per germline. This CDR3 has 15 residues. The assay was immunoSEQ multiplex PCR, and TCRdb's table has in-frame clones only and misses some. The sample lists 60,000 to 80,000 clones, approximately 80% seen once, with 5.5% to 7% in the top ten. For this clone: The antigen remains unidentified.

This receptor was taken from an adult with an advanced solid tumor such as melanoma, head and neck, liver or kidney cancer. The material was CD4+ or CD8+ T cells sorted from blood, obtained in a trial of the OX40 agonist ivuxolimab. This sequence joins TRBV7-3 and TRBJ2-2; possible D gene TRBD1, 6 bases. In nucleotides, the CDR3 is TGTGCCAGCACCGAGGATCACAGGGTTGGTGGGGAGCTGTTTTTT. Its protein product is CASTEDHRVGGELFF.